This is a list of T cell receptor beta chains from one sample in a study of T cell repertoires in cytomegalovirus infection. TCRdb itself ran the reads through MiXCR, one entry per CDR3 protein. The repertoire includes 150,000 to 200,000 distinct CDR3 sequences, roughly an eighth of them detected once, and roughly 30% sits in the top ten. The sequenced sample consisted of PBMCs. The receptor source for this set is a human donor in good health (CMV status not recorded). Some clones in this sample may be carry-over from other donors' samples. Each CDR3 is given without its conserved first and last residue. The order of the fields is CDR3 length, J gene, V gene, clone size, CDR3 protein. Rows give clone size only sometimes, using once, few, many, or a class for an expanded clone.

>14|TRBJ2-5|TRBV9|NA
ASSNRDRGPGETQY
>12|TRBJ2-3|TRBV28|NA
ASSPRAEGNTQY
>14|TRBJ2-1|TRBV6-2/TRBV6-3|few
ASSYLYRGPYNEQF
>11|TRBJ2-5|TRBV7-2|many
ASSSGGWETQY
>13|TRBJ2-3|TRBV7-2|many
ASSLDGLGTDTQY
>12|TRBJ1-1|TRBV7-6|many
ASSTGQLNTEAF
>15|TRBJ1-2|TRBV7-2|many
ASSPRAGENKGYGYT
>15|TRBJ1-2|TRBV7-2|many
ASTLDLLRGHIYGYT
>14|TRBJ1-5|TRBV28|few
ASSLGGARGNQPQH
>14|TRBJ2-6|TRBV28|many
ASSFTGGSGANVLT
>10|TRBJ1-5|TRBV19|NA
ASTGYNQPQH
>12|TRBJ2-5|TRBV6-1|many
ASSEKGARETQY
>13|TRBJ1-2|TRBV29-1|few
SVTRSGGHEGGYT
>13|TRBJ2-1|TRBV7-3|few
ASSRSGSPYNEQF
>10|TRBJ1-1|TRBV11-2|many
ASSLKGTEAF